These 15 T cell receptor beta chains were all obtained from the same sample, sequenced in a study of blood T cell repertoires in COVID-19. Method: immunoSEQ multiplex PCR; TCRdb's copy keeps in-frame clones and lacks some. Here the sample spans around 250,000 clones, around 86% being singletons. The specimen sequenced was peripheral blood. The receptors here all came from a man aged 30 to 45 who had recovered from COVID-19.

The chain carries TRBV2 and TRBJ2-7; 8 bases agree with TRBD1. V shed 5 bases, J shed 2 bases, and the junction held 5 bases outside the gene matches. This CDR3 region has 14 residues. From germline, CDR1 is SNHLY and CDR2 FYNNEI. Here the CDR3 reads CASSSGQEAYEQYF. The CDR3 bases are TGTGCCAGCAGTTCGGGACAGGAAGCCTACGAGCAGTACTTC.

The CDR3 DNA reads as TGTGCCAGCAGGGGACAGGGCCCCCGGTCTGCTGGCATATATTTT. It translates to CASRGQGPRSAGIYF. The chain employs TRBV28 and TRBJ1-3; 9 bases map to TRBD1. Germline CDR1 MDHEN, CDR2 SYDVKM. Unmatched junction bases numbered 15, after V lost 6 bases and J lost 12 bases. The CDR3 extends over 15 amino acids.

DNA of the CDR3: TGTGCCAGCAGGACCGGGGGGCCCAGCCCGCAGTATTTT. It codes for CASRTGGPSPQYF. This chain links TRBV2 with TRBJ2-3; TRBD2 is a possible D gene (7 bases). The germline CDR1 and CDR2 sequences are SNHLY and FYNNEI. V lost 6 bases, J lost 10 bases, and 17 bases lay in between. The CDR3 spans 13 residues.

This clone has just one count. V gene TRBV4-1 combines with J gene TRBJ2-6; a possible D gene is TRBD1 (7 bases). The CDR3 covers 20 residues. Trimming cost V 1 base and J 3 bases, with 22 bases left between them. Germline loops: CDR1 MGHRA, CDR2 YSYEKL. The CDR3, as DNA: TGCGCCAGCAGCCAAGCCGGCGGAGGGGGCCCTTCGGGTGGGGCCAACGTCCTGACTTTC. It encodes CASSQAGGGGPSGGANVLTF.

DNA for the CDR3: TGTGCCAGCACCCGGACGGACACAAACACCGGGGAGCTGTTTTTT. It encodes CASTRTDTNTGELFF. The chain is built from TRBV9 and TRBJ2-2, with TRBD1 as a possible D gene (5 bases). The CDR3 contains 15 residues. V was trimmed by 6 bases and J by 2 bases, leaving 14 bases between them. Germline CDR1 SGDLS, CDR2 YYNGEE.

The V call is TRBV10-3, the J call TRBJ2-3; D uncertain. V lost 5 bases, J lost 1 base, and 13 bases lay in between. Germline V gene data show CDR1 as ENHRY and CDR2 as SYGVKD. The CDR3 covers 15 residues. Here the CDR3 DNA reads TGTGCCATCAGTAATACGGAGTGGGGCACAGATACGCAGTATTTT. This codes for CAISNTEWGTDTQYF.

The chain recombines TRBV4-1 with TRBJ1-2; D unclear. V lost 1 base and J lost 3, with 15 bases in between. Germline-derived CDR1 and CDR2 are MGHRA and YSYEKL. The CDR3 is 16 residues long. CDR3: CASSQVGRGRDYGYTF. For the CDR3, the DNA is TGCGCCAGCAGCCAAGTCGGCAGAGGCCGAGACTATGGCTACACCTTC.

The rearrangement links TRBV7-7 to TRBJ2-1, with D perhaps matching TRBD1 (6 bases). This CDR3 comprises 17 residues. In germline, CDR1 is SSHAT, CDR2 FNYEAQ (reference sequence). V was clipped by 5 bases and J by 2 bases, with 19 bases between them. The CDR3 nucleotides read TGTGCCAGCAGCGAAAAACAGGGCCTGATTACCTACAATGAGCAGTTCTTC. Encoded protein: CASSEKQGLITYNEQFF.

J is TRBJ2-1 and V is TRBV5-1, with 8 bases aligning to TRBD1. Trimming removed 1 base from V and 4 bases from J; junction bases left unmatched: 4. Germline V CDR1 and CDR2: SGHRS, YFSETQ. The CDR3 has 15 residues. As DNA, the CDR3 is TGCGCCAGCAGCTTGTCCCAGGGGGCATACAATGAGCAGTTCTTC. Its translation: CASSLSQGAYNEQFF.

The chain couples TRBV28 to TRBJ2-1; 10 bases match TRBD2. V was pared by 6 bases and J by 9 bases, with 11 bases of the junction left unmatched. Germline CDR1 and CDR2: MDHEN and SYDVKM. This CDR3 has 15 residues. The DNA for the CDR3 is TGTGCCAGCAGACCTAGCGGGGGACCGGGGAGTGAGCAGTTCTTC. It is translated as CASRPSGGPGSEQFF. Full variable domain (remainder filled in from reference TRBV28 and TRBJ2-1): DVKVTQSSRYLVKRTGEKVFLECVQDMDHENMFWYRQDPGLGLRLIYFSYDVKMKEKGDIPEGYSVSREKKERFSLILESASTNQTSMYLCASRPSGGPGSEQFFGPGTRLTVL.

The chain has TRBV18 and TRBJ2-3; TRBD2 aligns across 8 bases. CDR3 length: 16 residues. The junction had 8 bases not matched to a gene; V was cut back by 0 bases and J by 6 bases. Per germline, CDR1 KGHSH and CDR2 LQKENI. The CDR3 region has the DNA TGTGCCAGCTCACCACCATTCCGCGGGGGGATGGATACGCAGTATTTT. It is translated as CASSPPFRGGMDTQYF. Filled out from reference TRBV18 and TRBJ2-3, the complete variable domain reads NAGVMQNPRHLVRRRGQEARLRCSPMKGHSHVYWYRQLPEEGLKFMVYLQKENIIDESGMPKERFSAEFPKEGPSILRIQQVVRGDSAAYFCASSPPFRGGMDTQYFGPGTRLTVL.

The V gene is TRBV5-6, the J gene TRBJ2-7; 7 bases align to TRBD2. CDR3 length: 14 amino acids. The V gene's germline CDR1 is SGHDT and CDR2 YYEEEE. V shed 2 bases, J shed 4 bases, and the junction held 6 bases outside the gene matches. The CDR3 DNA reads as TGTGCCAGCAGCTTTCGGGGAGGGGAGTACGAGCAGTACGTC. Translated: CASSFRGGEYEQYV.

V and J are TRBV2 and TRBJ1-4; D gene ambiguous. The germline V gene has CDR1 SNHLY and CDR2 FYNNEI. This CDR3 comprises 12 residues. V was cut by 4 bases and J by 4 bases, with 4 bases left in between. CDR3 DNA sequence: TGTGCCAGCAGTGCCTATAATGAAAAACTGTTTTTT. Translating it yields CASSAYNEKLFF.

The V call is TRBV19, the J call TRBJ2-3, with D tentatively TRBD1 (6 bases). V was clipped by 3 bases and J by 2 bases, with 15 bases between them. This CDR3 is built from 16 residues. Germline lookup yields CDR1 LNHDA and CDR2 SQIVND (reference sequence). As DNA, the CDR3 is TGTGCCAGTAGTATCGGAGGTACAGGGTACACAGATACGCAGTATTTT. Translation: CASSIGGTGYTDTQYF.

This clone was seen a few times. This sequence joins TRBV7-9 and TRBJ2-7; weak D call: TRBD1 (5 bases). This CDR3 comprises 12 residues. Per the germline V gene, CDR1 is SEHNR and CDR2 is FQNEAQ (reference sequence). The V end was cut by 0 bases, the J end by 7 bases, with 7 bases between. CDR3 protein: CASSLASGEQYF. CDR3 nucleotides: TGTGCCAGCAGCTTAGCTTCAGGGGAGCAGTACTTC.